These 29 T cell receptor beta chains came from one sample sequenced in a study of cytomegalovirus exposure and HLA in healthy donors listed by TCRdb under 2017. The library was produced with the immunoSEQ multiplex PCR assay. A mixture of 60 forward primers for TCR Vbeta segments and 13 reverse primers for TCR Jbeta segments was used in the multiplex PCR. TCRdb stores this immuneACCESS table with in-frame sequences only. Part of the clones is absent; in the studies checked, under half of the shortfall reflects unresolved V genes, and no reason is known for the rest. The table for this sample lists 160,000 or so clones; about 77% of them were counted only once. The ten largest clones add up to roughly 9.7% of the sample. The sample was PBMCs. The receptors here all came from a young man in good health and CMV-seropositive.

The chain has TRBV10-3 and TRBJ2-5, with 10 bases matching TRBD1. V lost 3 bases to trimming and J lost 6 bases; unmatched junction nucleotides: 10. Germline CDR1 reads ENHRY; CDR2 reads SYGVKD. CDR3 length: 16 residues. CDR3 region: CAISEAPGQGQQTQYF. CDR3 sequence (DNA): TGTGCCATCAGTGAAGCCCCGGGACAGGGGCAACAGACCCAGTACTTC.

This clone was seen only once. This chain connects TRBV28 to TRBJ1-1; 7 bases match TRBD1. The germline V gene encodes CDR1 MDHEN and CDR2 SYDVKM. With V trimmed by 3 bases and J by 11 bases, 9 bases remained unmatched. CDR3 size: 13 residues. CDR3 region: CASSLVEGAVAFF. As DNA, the CDR3 is TGTGCCAGCAGTTTGGTGGAGGGGGCGGTGGCTTTCTTT.

The chain carries TRBV19 and TRBJ1-2; D is ambiguous. Germline loops: CDR1 LNHDA, CDR2 SQIVND (reference sequence). The CDR3 is made up of 12 amino acids. V was trimmed by 8 bases and J by 1 base, leaving 8 bases between them. CDR3 sequence reads: CASATLNYGYTF. The CDR3 DNA follows: TGTGCCAGTGCGACACTTAACTATGGCTACACCTTC.

The CDR3 sequence is CASGSTGEVGYTF. CDR3 in DNA: TGTGCTAGTGGTTCGACAGGGGAAGTTGGCTACACCTTC. The genes are TRBV12-5 and TRBJ1-2; 8 bases agree with TRBD1. V gave up 4 bases and J gave up 7 bases; unmatched junction bases: 5. Germline lookup yields CDR1 LGHNT and CDR2 FRNRAP. This CDR3 has 13 residues.

About this clone: Relative to the germline gene, one junction end is altered; a read error may explain this. The J gene is TRBJ1-5, the V gene TRBV7-2, with D perhaps TRBD1 (5 bases). Germline V gene lookup returns CDR1 SGHTA and CDR2 FQGNSA. The CDR3 extends over 14 amino acids. CDR3 DNA: TGTGCCAGCAGCCTTGACAGTAGCAATCAGCCCCGGCATTTT. Its translation is CASSLDSSNQPRHF. The full variable domain, rest sourced from reference TRBV7-2 and TRBJ1-5, is GAGVSQSPSNKVTEKGKDVELRCDPISGHTALYWYRQSLGQGLEFLIYFQGNSAPDKSGLPSDRFSAERTGGSVSTLTIQRTQQEDSAVYLCASSLDSSNQPRHFGDGTRLSIL.

The chain carries TRBV7-2 and TRBJ2-1, with D possibly TRBD2 on 8 matching bases. This CDR3 has 16 residues. Deletions cut 11 bases from V and 9 bases from J, with 29 bases between. Germline V gene data show CDR1 as SGHTA and CDR2 as FQGNSA. This CDR3 is CAGTHLTGAGGGEQFF. As DNA, the CDR3 is TGTGCCGGCACCCACCTTACAGGGGCGGGAGGAGGTGAGCAGTTCTTC.

CDR3 DNA sequence: TGTGCCAGCAGCTTAGGCGAGCGGATTGAAGCTTTCTTT. Residues: CASSLGERIEAFF. The chain employs TRBV7-9 and TRBJ1-1; D gene unclear. The CDR3 runs 13 residues. Trimming pared 1 base from V and 7 bases from J, leaving 10 bases between. The germline gives CDR1 SEHNR, CDR2 FQNEAQ (reference sequence).

The chain has TRBV9 and TRBJ2-1, with 12 bases lining up with TRBD1. Germline V CDR1 and CDR2: SGDLS, YYNGEE. V was clipped by 3 bases and J by 9 bases; unmatched bases: 10. The CDR3 loop spans 16 amino acids. CDR3 protein: CASSAHRDRGQGEQFF. Here the CDR3 DNA reads TGTGCCAGCAGCGCACACCGGGACAGGGGGCAAGGTGAGCAGTTCTTC.

This chain uses TRBV5-8 with TRBJ1-5; TRBD1 matches 9 bases. V dropped 3 bases and J dropped 2; count of bases not matched to a gene: 9. Germline V lookup: CDR1 SGHTS, CDR2 YDEGEE. The CDR3 covers 17 residues. The CDR3 sequence is CASSWGTGSYGNQPQHF. CDR3 in DNA: TGTGCCAGCAGCTGGGGGACAGGGTCTTACGGCAATCAGCCCCAGCATTTT.

The genes are TRBV5-6 and TRBJ2-2, with D perhaps matching TRBD1 (5 bases). The CDR3 loop spans 16 amino acids. The V gene's germline CDR1 is SGHDT and CDR2 YYEEEE. V was trimmed by 1 base and J by 6 bases, leaving 16 bases between them. The chain's CDR3 is CASSLSAGQKAGELFF. The CDR3 nucleotides are TGTGCCAGCAGCTTGTCGGCAGGGCAAAAGGCCGGGGAGCTGTTTTTT.

V is TRBV6-5 and J is TRBJ2-7; 10 positions match TRBD1. Germline CDR1 MNHEY, CDR2 SVGAGI. The CDR3 is 16 amino acids. Germline trimming cut 0 bases from V and 0 bases from J; bases unmatched to any gene: 2. The CDR3 reads CASSYSRTGGSYEQYF. The DNA of the CDR3 is TGTGCCAGCAGTTACTCGAGGACAGGGGGCTCCTACGAGCAGTACTTC.

The chain is built from TRBV2 and TRBJ2-4; TRBD1 aligns across 8 bases. The junction had 5 bases not matched to a gene; V was cut back by 7 bases and J by 3 bases. The CDR3 consists of 14 residues. In germline, CDR1 is SNHLY, CDR2 FYNNEI. The CDR3 spells CASIGQGDKNIQYF. CDR3 sequence (DNA): TGTGCCAGCATAGGACAGGGAGACAAAAACATTCAGTACTTC.

The chain carries TRBV29-1 and TRBJ2-3; 10 bases are shared with TRBD2. The CDR3 covers 14 residues. The V segment lost 3 bases and the J segment 8 bases; nucleotides outside the gene matches: 8. Germline V gives CDR1 SQVTM, CDR2 ANQGSEA. Here the CDR3 reads CSVDPAGGPGTQYF. The CDR3 DNA is TGCAGCGTTGATCCAGCGGGAGGGCCCGGTACGCAGTATTTT.

In its sample, this clone was seen a few times. The V and J genes are TRBV10-3 and TRBJ1-1; D remains unclear. This CDR3 comprises 16 residues. Trimming removed 7 bases from V and 4 bases from J, with 22 bases in between. Germline V gene data show CDR1 as ENHRY and CDR2 as SYGVKD. CDR3 region: CAIKIQAGSPRTEAFF. Here the CDR3 DNA reads TGTGCCATCAAAATCCAAGCGGGGAGCCCCCGCACTGAAGCTTTCTTT.

The rearrangement joins TRBV12-5 to TRBJ1-5; TRBD1 agrees at 7 bases. This CDR3 has 16 residues. Germline trimming cut 0 bases from V and 4 bases from J; bases unmatched to any gene: 6. CDR1 and CDR2 from the germline V gene are LGHNT and FRNRAP. CDR3 loop: CASGLVLGQLNQPQHF. For the CDR3, the DNA is TGTGCTAGTGGTTTGGTACTGGGACAGTTGAATCAGCCCCAGCATTTT.

A single count supports this clone. This rearrangement joins TRBV6-6 to TRBJ1-5; 7 nucleotides line up with TRBD1. The CDR3 is 15 residues long. The germline V gene encodes CDR1 MNHNY and CDR2 SVGAGI (reference sequence). The V and J ends lost 0 bases and 6 bases, in that order; junction bases with no gene match: 5. The CDR3, as DNA: TGTGCCAGCAGTTACTCGGAACAGGGGACTCAGCCCCAGCATTTT. As protein: CASSYSEQGTQPQHF.

V usage is TRBV10-1 and J usage is TRBJ2-7, with TRBD1 as a possible D gene (6 bases). CDR3 length: 12 residues. Trimming took 3 bases from V and 10 from J, leaving 13 bases between them. Germline CDR1 WNHNN, CDR2 SYGVQD (reference sequence). CDR3: CASSDSRGYQYF. The DNA of the CDR3 is TGCGCCAGCAGTGATAGCAGGGGTTATCAGTACTTC.

The chain employs TRBV18 and TRBJ1-1; D may be TRBD1 (6 bases). V shed 3 bases and J shed 4 bases, with 12 bases lying between them. The CDR3 is 14 residues long. Germline CDR1 is KGHSH and CDR2 is LQKENI. The DNA for the CDR3 is TGTGCCAGCTCACCTACAGGGAAGGGCACTGAAGCTTTCTTT. This translates into CASSPTGKGTEAFF.

Only a few counts were recorded for this clone. This chain uses TRBV7-6 with TRBJ2-1; 10 nucleotides align to TRBD2. The CDR3 totals 16 residues. CDR1 SGHVS and CDR2 FNYEAQ come from the germline V gene. Trimming at V came to 5 bases and at J to 6 bases, leaving 10 bases not matched to a gene. The CDR3 reads CASSATLAGAVNEQFF. The CDR3 DNA is TGTGCCAGCAGCGCAACCCTAGCGGGAGCGGTCAATGAGCAGTTCTTC.

The V gene is TRBV2, the J gene TRBJ1-5, with no clear D. The length of the CDR3 is 14 residues. Germline V gives CDR1 SNHLY, CDR2 FYNNEI. V dropped 6 bases and J dropped 3 bases, with 12 bases sitting between them. CDR3 coding DNA: TGTGCCAGCAGACCCGGACTGATCAATCAGCCCCAGCATTTT. Its protein product is CASRPGLINQPQHF.

The chain's CDR3 is CASSQDLTEAFF. The CDR3 DNA follows: TGTGCCAGCAGCCAAGATCTCACTGAAGCTTTCTTT. The chain has TRBV4-2 and TRBJ1-1; D call uncertain. CDR3 length: 12 residues. Trimming pared 0 bases from V and 4 bases from J, leaving 3 bases between. Germline loops: CDR1 LGHNA, CDR2 YNFKEQ.

The rearrangement links TRBV27 to TRBJ2-2; weak D call: TRBD2 (5 bases). V was clipped by 6 bases and J by 4 bases, with 18 bases between them. The CDR3 extends over 16 amino acids. Germline CDR1 reads MNHEY; CDR2 reads SMNVEV (reference sequence). CDR3 DNA sequence: TGTGCCAGCAGAAGTTTCCTGGGAGTAGGCACCGGGGAGCTGTTTTTT. It encodes CASRSFLGVGTGELFF.

The chain uses TRBV5-1 and TRBJ2-7, with TRBD1 as a possible D gene (6 bases). The germline V gene encodes CDR1 SGHRS and CDR2 YFSETQ. The V and J ends lost 0 bases and 6 bases respectively, with 16 bases between them. CDR3 length equals 15 residues. In DNA form, the CDR3 reads TGCGCCAGCAGCTTGGGGACAGACGTTCGGGGCGAGCAGTACTTC. Protein product: CASSLGTDVRGEQYF. Filled out from reference TRBV5-1 and TRBJ2-7, the complete variable domain reads KAGVTQTPRYLIKTRGQQVTLSCSPISGHRSVSWYQQTPGQGLQFLFEYFSETQRNKGNFPGRFSGRQFSNSRSEMNVSTLELGDSALYLCASSLGTDVRGEQYFGPGTRLTVT.

In its sample, this clone was seen once. CDR3: CASSYTRNIQTYEQYF. CDR3 DNA: TGTGCCAGCAGTTACACACGGAACATCCAGACTTACGAGCAGTACTTC. The rearrangement joins TRBV6-5 to TRBJ2-7; unclear D gene. In germline, CDR1 is MNHEY, CDR2 SVGAGI. V dropped 2 bases and J dropped 4 bases, with 18 bases sitting between them. CDR3 length: 16 residues.

A remark on this clone: Its ends do not fully match the called genes, so a read error is possible. The chain combines TRBV7-8 with TRBJ1-2; 9 bases agree with TRBD1. The CDR3 has 16 amino acids. Germline assignment: CDR1 SGHVS and CDR2 FQNEAQ. The DNA for the CDR3 is TGTGCCAGCAGCTTAGTGGGACAGGGAAGGAGCTATGGCTACTCCTTC. Translation: CASSLVGQGRSYGYSF.

The rearrangement uses TRBV14 and TRBJ2-3; D possibly corresponds to TRBD2 (5 bases). The ends were cut back, 3 bases at V and 14 bases at J, with 15 bases in the middle. The CDR3 has 12 amino acids. Germline CDR1 reads SGHDN; CDR2 reads FVKESK. The CDR3 reads CASSHGSVARYF. The CDR3 nucleotides are TGTGCCAGCAGCCATGGTAGCGTGGCGAGGTATTTT.

The V and J genes are TRBV9 and TRBJ1-1; 9 nucleotides align to TRBD1. Germline values: CDR1 SGDLS, CDR2 YYNGEE. This CDR3 region has 16 residues. With V trimmed by 0 bases and J by 1 base, 4 bases remained unmatched. Here the CDR3 DNA reads TGTGCCAGCAGCGTAGGGGGACAGGGCAAGAACACTGAAGCTTTCTTT. It encodes CASSVGGQGKNTEAFF.

The chain has TRBV6-5 and TRBJ2-2, with unresolved D. CDR1 and CDR2 (germline): MNHEY, SVGAGI. V lost 2 bases to trimming and J lost 4 bases, with 5 bases between them. This CDR3 spans 13 amino acids. CDR3 amino acids: CASSYDITGELFF. CDR3 nucleotide sequence: TGTGCCAGCAGTTACGACATCACCGGGGAGCTGTTTTTT.

This chain links TRBV28 with TRBJ2-1; 8 positions match TRBD2. Germline V CDR1 and CDR2: MDHEN, SYDVKM. This CDR3 has 15 amino acids. The trim removed 7 bases at V and 0 bases at J, leaving 5 bases unmatched. The CDR3 sequence: CASKPSGSSYNEQFF. In nucleotides, the CDR3 is TGTGCCAGCAAGCCGAGCGGGAGCTCCTACAATGAGCAGTTCTTC.